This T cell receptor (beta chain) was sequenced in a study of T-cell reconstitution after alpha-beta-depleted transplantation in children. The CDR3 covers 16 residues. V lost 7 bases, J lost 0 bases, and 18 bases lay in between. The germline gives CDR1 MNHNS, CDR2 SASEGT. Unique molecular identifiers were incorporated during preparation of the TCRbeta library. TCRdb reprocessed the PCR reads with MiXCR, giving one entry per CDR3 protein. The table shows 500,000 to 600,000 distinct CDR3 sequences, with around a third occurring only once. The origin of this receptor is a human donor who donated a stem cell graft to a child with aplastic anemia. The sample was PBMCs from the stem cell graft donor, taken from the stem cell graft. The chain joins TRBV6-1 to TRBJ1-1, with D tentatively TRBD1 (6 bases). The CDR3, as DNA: TGTGCCAGCACCCCGGGAGGGGGGCCGATGAACACTGAAGCTTTCTTT. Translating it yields CASTPGGGPMNTEAFF.